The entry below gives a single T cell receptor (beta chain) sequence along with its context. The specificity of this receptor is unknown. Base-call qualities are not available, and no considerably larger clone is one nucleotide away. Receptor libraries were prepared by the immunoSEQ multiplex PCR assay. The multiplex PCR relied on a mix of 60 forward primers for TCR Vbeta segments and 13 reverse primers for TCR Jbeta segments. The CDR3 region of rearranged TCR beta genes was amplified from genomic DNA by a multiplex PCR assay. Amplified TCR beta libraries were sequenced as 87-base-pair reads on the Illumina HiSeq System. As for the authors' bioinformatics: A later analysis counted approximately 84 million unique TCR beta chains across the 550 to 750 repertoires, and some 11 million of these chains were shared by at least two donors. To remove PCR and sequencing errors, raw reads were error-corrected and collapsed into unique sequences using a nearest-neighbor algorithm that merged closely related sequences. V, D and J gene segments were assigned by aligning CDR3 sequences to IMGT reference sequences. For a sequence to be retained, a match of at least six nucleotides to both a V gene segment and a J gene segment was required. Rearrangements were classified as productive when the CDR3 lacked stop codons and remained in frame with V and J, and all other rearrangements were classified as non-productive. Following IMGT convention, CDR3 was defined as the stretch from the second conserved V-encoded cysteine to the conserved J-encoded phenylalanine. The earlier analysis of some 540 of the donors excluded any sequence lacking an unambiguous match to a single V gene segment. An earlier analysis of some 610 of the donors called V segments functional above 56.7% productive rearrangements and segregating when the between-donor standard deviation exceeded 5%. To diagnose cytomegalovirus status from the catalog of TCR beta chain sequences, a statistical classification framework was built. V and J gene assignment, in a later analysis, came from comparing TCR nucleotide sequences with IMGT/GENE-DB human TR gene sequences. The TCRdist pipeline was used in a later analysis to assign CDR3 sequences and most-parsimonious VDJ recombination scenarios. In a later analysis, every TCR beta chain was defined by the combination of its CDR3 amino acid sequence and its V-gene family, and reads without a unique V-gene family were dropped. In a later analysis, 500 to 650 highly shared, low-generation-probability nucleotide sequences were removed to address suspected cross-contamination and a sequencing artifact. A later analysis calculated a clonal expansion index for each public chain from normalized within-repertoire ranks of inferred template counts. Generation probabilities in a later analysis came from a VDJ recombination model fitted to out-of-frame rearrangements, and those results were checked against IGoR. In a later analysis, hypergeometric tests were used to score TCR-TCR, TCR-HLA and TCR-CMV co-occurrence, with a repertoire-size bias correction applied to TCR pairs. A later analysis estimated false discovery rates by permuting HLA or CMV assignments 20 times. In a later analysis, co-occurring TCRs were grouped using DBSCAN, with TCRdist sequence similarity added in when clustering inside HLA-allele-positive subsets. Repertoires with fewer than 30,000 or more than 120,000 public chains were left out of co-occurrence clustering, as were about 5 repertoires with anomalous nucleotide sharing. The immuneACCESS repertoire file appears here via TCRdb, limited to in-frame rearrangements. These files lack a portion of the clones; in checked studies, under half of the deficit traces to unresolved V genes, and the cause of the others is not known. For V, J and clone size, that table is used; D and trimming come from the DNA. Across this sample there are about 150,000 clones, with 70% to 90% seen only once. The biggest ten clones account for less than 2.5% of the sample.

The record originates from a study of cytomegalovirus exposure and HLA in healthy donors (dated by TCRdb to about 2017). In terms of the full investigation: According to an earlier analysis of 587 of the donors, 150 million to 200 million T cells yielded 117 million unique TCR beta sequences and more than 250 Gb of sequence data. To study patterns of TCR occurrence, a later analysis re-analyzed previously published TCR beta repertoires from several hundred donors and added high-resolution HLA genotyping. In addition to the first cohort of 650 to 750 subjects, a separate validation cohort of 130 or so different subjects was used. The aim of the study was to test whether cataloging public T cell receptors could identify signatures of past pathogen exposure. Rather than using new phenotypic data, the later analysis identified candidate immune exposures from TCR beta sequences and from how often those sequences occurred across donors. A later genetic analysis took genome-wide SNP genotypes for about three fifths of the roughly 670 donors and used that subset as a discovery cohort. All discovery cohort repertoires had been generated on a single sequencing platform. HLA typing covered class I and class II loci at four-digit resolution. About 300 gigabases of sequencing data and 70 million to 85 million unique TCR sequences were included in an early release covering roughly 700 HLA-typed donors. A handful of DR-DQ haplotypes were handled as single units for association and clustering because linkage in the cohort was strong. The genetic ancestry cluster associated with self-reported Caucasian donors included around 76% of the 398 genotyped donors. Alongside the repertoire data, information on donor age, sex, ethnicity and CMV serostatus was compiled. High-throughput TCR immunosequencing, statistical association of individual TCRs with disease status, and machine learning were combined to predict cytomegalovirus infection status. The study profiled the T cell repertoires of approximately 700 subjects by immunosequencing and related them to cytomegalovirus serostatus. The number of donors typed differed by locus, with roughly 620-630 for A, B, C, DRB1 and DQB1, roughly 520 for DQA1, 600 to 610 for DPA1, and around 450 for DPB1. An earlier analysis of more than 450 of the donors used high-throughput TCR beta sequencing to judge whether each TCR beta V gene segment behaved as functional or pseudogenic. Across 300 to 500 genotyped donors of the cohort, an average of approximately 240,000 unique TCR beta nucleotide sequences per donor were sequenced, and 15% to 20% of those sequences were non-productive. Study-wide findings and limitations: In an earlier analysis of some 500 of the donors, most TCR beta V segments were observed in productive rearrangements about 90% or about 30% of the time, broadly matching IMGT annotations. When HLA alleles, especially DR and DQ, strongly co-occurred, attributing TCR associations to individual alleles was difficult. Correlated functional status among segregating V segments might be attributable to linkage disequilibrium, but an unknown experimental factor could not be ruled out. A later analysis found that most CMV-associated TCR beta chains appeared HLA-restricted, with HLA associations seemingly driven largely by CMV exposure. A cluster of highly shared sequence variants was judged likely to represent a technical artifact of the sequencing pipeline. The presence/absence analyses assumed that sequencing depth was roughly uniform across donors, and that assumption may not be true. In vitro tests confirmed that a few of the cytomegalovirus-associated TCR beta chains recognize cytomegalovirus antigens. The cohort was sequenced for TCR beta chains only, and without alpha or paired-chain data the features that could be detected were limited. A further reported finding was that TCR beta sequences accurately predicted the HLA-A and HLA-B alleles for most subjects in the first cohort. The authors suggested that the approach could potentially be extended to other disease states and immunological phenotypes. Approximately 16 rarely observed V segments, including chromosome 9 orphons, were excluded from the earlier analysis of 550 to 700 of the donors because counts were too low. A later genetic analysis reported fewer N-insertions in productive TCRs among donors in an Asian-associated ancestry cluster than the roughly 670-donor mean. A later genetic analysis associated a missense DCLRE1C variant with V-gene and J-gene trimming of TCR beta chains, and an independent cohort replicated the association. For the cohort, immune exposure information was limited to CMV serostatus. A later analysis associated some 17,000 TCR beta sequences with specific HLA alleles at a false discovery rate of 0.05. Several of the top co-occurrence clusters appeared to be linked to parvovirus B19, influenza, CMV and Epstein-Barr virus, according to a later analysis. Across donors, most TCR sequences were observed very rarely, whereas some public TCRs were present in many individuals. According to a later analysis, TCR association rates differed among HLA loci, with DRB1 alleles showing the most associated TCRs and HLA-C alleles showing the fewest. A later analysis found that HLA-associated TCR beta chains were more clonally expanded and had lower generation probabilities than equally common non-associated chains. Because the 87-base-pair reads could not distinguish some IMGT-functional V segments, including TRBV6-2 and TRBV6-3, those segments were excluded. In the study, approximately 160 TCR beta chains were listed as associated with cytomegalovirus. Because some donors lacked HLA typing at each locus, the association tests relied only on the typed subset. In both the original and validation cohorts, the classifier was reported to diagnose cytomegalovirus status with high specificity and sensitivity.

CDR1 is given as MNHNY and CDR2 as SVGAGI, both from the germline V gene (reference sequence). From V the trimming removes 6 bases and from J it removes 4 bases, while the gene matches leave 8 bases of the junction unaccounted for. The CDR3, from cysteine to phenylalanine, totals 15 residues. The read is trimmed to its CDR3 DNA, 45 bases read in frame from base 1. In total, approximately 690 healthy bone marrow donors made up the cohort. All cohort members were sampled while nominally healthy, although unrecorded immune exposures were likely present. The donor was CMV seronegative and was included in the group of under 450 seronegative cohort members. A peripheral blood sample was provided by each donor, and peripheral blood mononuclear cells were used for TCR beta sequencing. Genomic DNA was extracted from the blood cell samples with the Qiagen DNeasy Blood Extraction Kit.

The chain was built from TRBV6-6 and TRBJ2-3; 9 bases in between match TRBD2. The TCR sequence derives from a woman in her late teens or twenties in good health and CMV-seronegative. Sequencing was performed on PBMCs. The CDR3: CASRSGRISSDTQYF. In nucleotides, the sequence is TGTGCCAGCAGGAGCGGGAGGATTAGTTCAGATACGCAGTATTTT.